The 18 T cell receptor beta chains listed next were all sequenced from one sample in a study of CD8+ T cells in alopecia areata. Following extraction, RNA underwent reverse transcription to cDNA, which served as the sequencing template. The table came from immunoSEQ multiplex PCR; TCRdb's copy has only in-frame clones and leaves some out. Among some 110,000 clones listed, roughly 60% were seen once. Sample treatment: oral pan-JAK inhibitor, 5-10 mg twice daily. Sequencing used CD8+ T cells sorted from blood, obtained at week 4, from a patient treated with tofacitinib. Receptor source: a human donor with alopecia areata.

This clone was detected only once. The rearrangement uses TRBV29-1 and TRBJ2-3, with TRBD2 matching over 9 bases. There are 14 residues in the CDR3. Germline assignment: CDR1 SQVTM and CDR2 ANQGSEA. Losses at the gene ends were 3 bases for V and 5 bases for J; bases not matched to a gene: 6. The CDR3 protein is CSVEASGVEDTQYF. CDR3 DNA sequence: TGCAGCGTTGAGGCTAGCGGGGTGGAAGATACGCAGTATTTT.

V usage is TRBV5-6 and J usage is TRBJ1-2; tentative D call: TRBD1 (5 bases). The CDR3 totals 14 residues. V gave up 2 bases and J gave up 2 bases, with 10 bases separating them. CDR1 SGHDT and CDR2 YYEEEE come from the germline V gene. The CDR3 DNA sequence: TGTGCCAGCAGCTTATTTGAGGGGAACTATGGCTACACCTTC. This codes for CASSLFEGNYGYTF.

This chain links TRBV5-6 with TRBJ1-5; D gene ambiguous. The V end lost 2 bases, the J end lost 0 bases, and 6 bases lay between the germline ends. The CDR3 length is 14 residues. In germline, CDR1 is SGHDT, CDR2 YYEEEE. This chain's CDR3 is CASSLGASNQPQHF. The CDR3 DNA reads TGTGCCAGCAGCTTAGGAGCTAGCAATCAGCCCCAGCATTTT.

The chain links TRBV13 to TRBJ2-1; D may be TRBD2 (5 bases). Germline V gene lookup returns CDR1 PRHDT and CDR2 FYEKMQ (reference sequence). The CDR3 consists of 12 residues. Trimming removed 4 bases at V and 9 bases at J, with 10 bases between. This CDR3 reads CASSYLAVEQFF. Written as DNA, the CDR3 is TGTGCCAGCAGCTATCTAGCAGTTGAGCAGTTCTTC.

The genes are TRBV5-4 and TRBJ1-2; no clear D. The V and J ends lost 1 base and 4 bases respectively, with 11 bases between them. Germline V gene lookup returns CDR1 SGHNT and CDR2 YYREEE (reference sequence). The CDR3 is 14 amino acids. This CDR3 reads CASSLTAGIYGYTF. The CDR3 DNA reads as TGTGCCAGCAGCTTGACTGCGGGAATCTATGGCTACACCTTC.

V and J are TRBV11-2 and TRBJ2-3; D is uncertain. Germline values: CDR1 SGHAT, CDR2 FQNNGV. V gave up 6 bases and J gave up 4 bases, with 8 bases separating them. The CDR3 runs 12 residues. The CDR3 region is CASRSIPDTQYF. In DNA, the CDR3 is TGTGCCAGCAGGTCGATCCCAGATACGCAGTATTTT.

The chain carries TRBV15 and TRBJ2-5, with 8 bases aligning to TRBD1. The CDR3 totals 16 residues. V shed 0 bases and J 3 bases; nucleotides not matched to a gene: 6. Germline CDR1 is LNHNV and CDR2 is YYDKDF (reference sequence). CDR3 in amino acids: CATSREMGQEEETQYF. The DNA for the CDR3 is TGTGCCACCAGCAGAGAAATGGGACAGGAAGAAGAGACCCAGTACTTC.

This clone has only one observation. J is TRBJ2-7 and V is TRBV11-2; the D gene is possibly TRBD2 (5 bases). The germline V gene encodes CDR1 SGHAT and CDR2 FQNNGV. Trimming pared 4 bases from V and 5 bases from J, leaving 15 bases between. The CDR3 spans 14 residues. This CDR3 reads CASSYLETTNEQYF. In nucleotides, the CDR3 is TGTGCCAGCAGCTACCTGGAGACTACTAACGAGCAGTACTTC.

This clone has a handful of counts. The J gene is TRBJ1-2, the V gene TRBV29-1; D perhaps matches TRBD1 (5 bases). The CDR3 sequence is 13 residues long. CDR1 SQVTM and CDR2 ANQGSEA come from the germline V gene. Trimming pared 3 bases from V and 0 bases from J, leaving 8 bases between. The CDR3 nucleotides read TGCAGCGTTGAGACAGCCACTAACTATGGCTACACCTTC. Protein product: CSVETATNYGYTF. Combining the CDR3 with reference TRBV29-1 and TRBJ1-2 gives the whole variable domain SAVISQKPSRDICQRGTSLTIQCQVDSQVTMMFWYRQQPGQSLTLIATANQGSEATYESGFVIDKFPISRPNLTFSTLTVSNMSPEDSSIYLCSVETATNYGYTFGSGTRLTVV.

This clone was observed a single time. The genes are TRBV30 and TRBJ2-5; 7 nucleotides agree with TRBD1. V shed 5 bases, J shed 4 bases, and the junction held 10 bases outside the gene matches. The germline V gene has CDR1 GTSNPN and CDR2 SVGIG (reference sequence). The CDR3 extends over 14 amino acids. In nucleotides, the CDR3 is TGTGCCTGGGACGAGGGGGCCAAGAGAGAGACCCAGTACTTC. Translated, it gives CAWDEGAKRETQYF.

This chain joins TRBV7-2 and TRBJ2-3; D uncertain. CDR1 is SGHTA, CDR2 FQGNSA, per germline. Trimming shortened V by 5 bases and J by 0 bases, and 15 bases separated the two germline ends. CDR3 length: 16 residues. The CDR3 sequence is CASSRPADISTDTQYF. CDR3 coding DNA: TGTGCCAGCAGCCGCCCGGCCGACATTAGCACAGATACGCAGTATTTT.

The gene calls are TRBV7-6 and TRBJ2-3, with D tentatively TRBD1 or TRBD2 (7 bases each). V was trimmed by 5 bases and J by 1 base, leaving 16 bases between them. Germline V gene data show CDR1 as SGHVS and CDR2 as FNYEAQ. The CDR3 is 16 amino acids. The CDR3 bases are TGTGCCAGCAGCCCGGAGGGGGCGGGGGGCACAGATACGCAGTATTTT. Amino acid sequence: CASSPEGAGGTDTQYF.

The chain joins TRBV7-9 to TRBJ1-1; a possible D gene is TRBD1 (5 bases). From germline, CDR1 is SEHNR and CDR2 FQNEAQ (reference sequence). The CDR3 has 15 amino acids. V lost 0 bases and J lost 0, with 8 bases in between. In DNA, the CDR3 is TGTGCCAGCAGCTTAGCCCGGGGACTGAACACTGAAGCTTTCTTT. Its protein is CASSLARGLNTEAFF.

The V and J genes are TRBV29-1 and TRBJ2-7; a weak D match, TRBD2 (7 bases). This CDR3 comprises 13 residues. Germline V CDR1 and CDR2: SQVTM, ANQGSEA. Trimming removed 7 bases from V and 2 bases from J, with 15 bases in between. CDR3 DNA: TGCAGCGCCCGAGGGGGGGAGGCCTACGAGCAGTACTTC. Its translation: CSARGGEAYEQYF.

The V gene is TRBV29-1, the J gene TRBJ1-5, with D maybe TRBD1 (6 bases). The CDR3 consists of 15 residues. The germline gives CDR1 SQVTM, CDR2 ANQGSEA. Trimming cost V 8 bases and J 4 bases, with 21 bases left between them. The CDR3 DNA follows: TGCAGCCCCTGGAAAGTAGGTCAGGGGAATCAGCCCCAGCATTTT. This translates into CSPWKVGQGNQPQHF. Looking up the rest from reference TRBV29-1 and TRBJ1-5 gives the full variable domain: SAVISQKPSRDICQRGTSLTIQCQVDSQVTMMFWYRQQPGQSLTLIATANQGSEATYESGFVIDKFPISRPNLTFSTLTVSNMSPEDSSIYLCSPWKVGQGNQPQHFGDGTRLSIL.

The rearrangement joins TRBV2 to TRBJ1-4; D is unresolved. Germline CDR1 is SNHLY and CDR2 is FYNNEI. This CDR3 contains 10 residues. V was clipped by 3 bases and J by 7 bases, with 0 bases between them. CDR3 amino acids: CASSDEKLFF. In DNA form, the CDR3 reads TGTGCCAGCAGTGATGAAAAACTGTTTTTT.

This clone was seen more than once but under ten times. The CDR3 reads CSVEDPGNSTEAFF. DNA for the CDR3: TGCAGCGTTGAAGATCCGGGAAACTCCACTGAAGCTTTCTTT. The V gene is TRBV29-1, the J gene TRBJ1-1; D is uncertain. V was trimmed by 0 bases and J by 4 bases, leaving 12 bases between them. CDR3 length equals 14 residues. Looked up from germline, CDR1 is SQVTM and CDR2 is ANQGSEA.

This clone has just a few counts. The rearrangement joins TRBV29-1 to TRBJ1-2; tentative D call: TRBD1 (6 bases). This CDR3 has 12 residues. CDR1 SQVTM and CDR2 ANQGSEA come from the germline V gene. V lost 3 bases, J lost 3 bases, and 8 bases lay in between. Written as DNA, the CDR3 is TGCAGCGTTGATCAGGGGTACTATGGCTACACCTTC. This gives the protein CSVDQGYYGYTF.